The subject of this entry is one T cell receptor beta chain. This sample stems from a study of blood T cell repertoires in COVID-19. For the study at large: The origin of the acute and convalescent COVID-19 samples was the United States, Italy and Spain. Sources were T cells, B-cell-depleted T cells, or PBMCs; the material itself was cDNA or gDNA.

The CDR3 runs 13 residues. The J segment lost 7 bases and the V segment lost 4 bases, leaving 5 bases of the junction unmatched. Germline CDR1 reads SNHLY; CDR2 reads FYNNEI. Study processing details: Reference gene primer amplification in the assay estimated nucleated cell counts. Only in-frame clones appear in the TCRdb table, and some are missing; sequencing was by immunoSEQ multiplex PCR. The V and J calls and the clone size are those of that table, but D and trimming were determined from the DNA. There are about 440,000 clones in the sample; approximately 90% occur only once, and more than 4% lies in the top ten.

This chain links TRBV2 with TRBJ1-2; 8 bases are a match to TRBD1. Sequencing was carried out using peripheral blood. The source is a woman in her thirties with acute or convalescent COVID-19. This CDR3 is CASSADRERGYTF. The CDR3 DNA follows: TGTGCCAGCAGTGCGGACAGGGAGCGTGGCTACACCTTC.